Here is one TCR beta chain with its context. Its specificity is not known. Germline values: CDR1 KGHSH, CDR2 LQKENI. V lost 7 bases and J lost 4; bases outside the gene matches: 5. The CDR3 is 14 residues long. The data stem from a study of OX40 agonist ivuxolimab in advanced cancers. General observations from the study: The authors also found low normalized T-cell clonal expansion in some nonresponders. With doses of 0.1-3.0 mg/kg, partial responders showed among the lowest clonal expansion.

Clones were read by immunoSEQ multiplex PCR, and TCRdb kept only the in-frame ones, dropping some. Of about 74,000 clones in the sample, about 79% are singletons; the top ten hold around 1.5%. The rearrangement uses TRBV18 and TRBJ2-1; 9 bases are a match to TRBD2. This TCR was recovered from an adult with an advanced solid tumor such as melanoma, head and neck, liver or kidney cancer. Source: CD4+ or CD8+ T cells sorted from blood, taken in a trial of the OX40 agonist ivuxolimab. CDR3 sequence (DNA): TGTGCCAGCTTGCCTAGCGGGAAGTACAATGAGCAGTTCTTC. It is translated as CASLPSGKYNEQFF.